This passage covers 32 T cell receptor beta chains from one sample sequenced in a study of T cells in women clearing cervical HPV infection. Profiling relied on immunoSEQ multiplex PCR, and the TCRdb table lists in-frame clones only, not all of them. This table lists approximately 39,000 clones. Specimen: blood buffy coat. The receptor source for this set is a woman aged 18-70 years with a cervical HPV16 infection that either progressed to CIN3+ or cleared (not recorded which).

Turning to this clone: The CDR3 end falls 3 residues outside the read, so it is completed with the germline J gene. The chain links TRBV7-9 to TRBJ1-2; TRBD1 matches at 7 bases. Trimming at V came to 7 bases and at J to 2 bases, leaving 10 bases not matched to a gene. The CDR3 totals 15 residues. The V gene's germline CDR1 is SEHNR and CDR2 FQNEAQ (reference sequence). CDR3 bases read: TGTGCCAGCAACCTCGTGACAGGGAAAAACTATGGC. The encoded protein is CASNLVTGKNYG. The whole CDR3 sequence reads CASNLVTGKNYGYTF.

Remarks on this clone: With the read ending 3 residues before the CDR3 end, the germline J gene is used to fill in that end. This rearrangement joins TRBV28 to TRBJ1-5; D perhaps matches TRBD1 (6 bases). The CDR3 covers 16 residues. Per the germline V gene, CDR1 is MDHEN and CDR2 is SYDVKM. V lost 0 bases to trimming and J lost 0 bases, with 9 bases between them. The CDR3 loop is CASSLWAGDSNQPQHF. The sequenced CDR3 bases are TGTGCCAGCAGTTTATGGGCAGGGGATAGCAATCAGCCC. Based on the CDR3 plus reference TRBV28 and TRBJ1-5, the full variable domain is DVKVTQSSRYLVKRTGEKVFLECVQDMDHENMFWYRQDPGLGLRLIYFSYDVKMKEKGDIPEGYSVSREKKERFSLILESASTNQTSMYLCASSLWAGDSNQPQHFGDGTRLSIL.

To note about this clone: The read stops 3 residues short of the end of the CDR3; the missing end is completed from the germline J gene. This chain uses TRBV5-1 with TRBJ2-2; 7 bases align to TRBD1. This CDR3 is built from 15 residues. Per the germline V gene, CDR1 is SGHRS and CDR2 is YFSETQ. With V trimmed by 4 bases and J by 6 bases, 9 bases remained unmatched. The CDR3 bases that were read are TGCGCCAGCAGCCCAGACAGGGTCAGTGCCGGGGAG. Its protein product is CASSPDRVSAGE. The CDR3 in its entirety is CASSPDRVSAGELFF.

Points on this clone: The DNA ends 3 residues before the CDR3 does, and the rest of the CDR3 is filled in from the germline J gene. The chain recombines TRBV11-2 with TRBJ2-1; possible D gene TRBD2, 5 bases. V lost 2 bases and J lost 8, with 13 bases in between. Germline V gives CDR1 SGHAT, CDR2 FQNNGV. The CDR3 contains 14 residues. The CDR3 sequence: CASSLRGNSDEQFF. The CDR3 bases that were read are TGTGCCAGCAGCTTACGGGGAAACTCGGATGAG.

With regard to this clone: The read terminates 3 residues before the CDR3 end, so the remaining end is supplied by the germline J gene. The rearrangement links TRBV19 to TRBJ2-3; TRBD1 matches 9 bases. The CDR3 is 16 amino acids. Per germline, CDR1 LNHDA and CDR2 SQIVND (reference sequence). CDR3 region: CASSIAKTGGYETQYF. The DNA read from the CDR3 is TGTGCCAGTAGTATAGCGAAGACAGGGGGGTATGAGACG.

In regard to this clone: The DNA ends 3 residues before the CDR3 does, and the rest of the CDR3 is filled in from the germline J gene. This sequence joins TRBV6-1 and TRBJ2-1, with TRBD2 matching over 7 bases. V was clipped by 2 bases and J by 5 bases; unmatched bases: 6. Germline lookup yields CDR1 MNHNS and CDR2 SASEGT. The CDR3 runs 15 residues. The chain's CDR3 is CASSELGGGDNEQFF. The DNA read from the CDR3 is TGTGCCAGCAGTGAACTTGGCGGGGGAGACAATGAG.

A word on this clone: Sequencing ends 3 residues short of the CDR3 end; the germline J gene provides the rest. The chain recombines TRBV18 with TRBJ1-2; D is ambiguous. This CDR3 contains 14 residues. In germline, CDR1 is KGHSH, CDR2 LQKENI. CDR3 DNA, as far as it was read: TGTGCCAGCTCACAGAATGGCGGAAGGAGTGAC. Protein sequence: CASSQNGGRSD. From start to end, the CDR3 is CASSQNGGRSDYTF.

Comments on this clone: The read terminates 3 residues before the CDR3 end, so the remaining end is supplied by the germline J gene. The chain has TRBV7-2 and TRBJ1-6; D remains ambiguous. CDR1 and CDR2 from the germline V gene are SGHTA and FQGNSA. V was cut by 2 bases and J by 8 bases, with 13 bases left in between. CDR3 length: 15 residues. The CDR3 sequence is CASSLSDDRDSPLHF. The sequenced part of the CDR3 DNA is TGTGCCAGCAGCTTATCGGATGACCGGGATTCACCC.

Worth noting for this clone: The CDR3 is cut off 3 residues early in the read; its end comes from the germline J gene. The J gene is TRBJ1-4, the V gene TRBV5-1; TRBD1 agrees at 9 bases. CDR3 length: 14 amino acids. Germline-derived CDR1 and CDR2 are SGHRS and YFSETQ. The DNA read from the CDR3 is TGCGCCAGCAGCTGGGGACAGGGAAATTCACCA. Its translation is CASSWGQGNSP. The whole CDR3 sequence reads CASSWGQGNSPLFF.

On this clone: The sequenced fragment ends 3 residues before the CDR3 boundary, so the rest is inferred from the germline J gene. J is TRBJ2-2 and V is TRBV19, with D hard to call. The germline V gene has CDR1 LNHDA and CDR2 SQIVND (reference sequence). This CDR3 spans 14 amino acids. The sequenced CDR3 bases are TGTGCCAGTAGTATGGGCTTTGAGAATGAAAAG. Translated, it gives CASSMGFENEK. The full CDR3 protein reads CASSMGFENEKLFF.

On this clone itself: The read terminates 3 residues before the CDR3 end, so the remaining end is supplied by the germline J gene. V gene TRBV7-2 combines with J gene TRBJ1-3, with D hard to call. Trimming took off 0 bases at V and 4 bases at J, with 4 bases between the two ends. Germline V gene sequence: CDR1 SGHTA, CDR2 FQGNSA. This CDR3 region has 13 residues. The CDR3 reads CASSLAGGNTIYF. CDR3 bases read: TGTGCCAGCAGCTTAGCAGGCGGAAACACC.

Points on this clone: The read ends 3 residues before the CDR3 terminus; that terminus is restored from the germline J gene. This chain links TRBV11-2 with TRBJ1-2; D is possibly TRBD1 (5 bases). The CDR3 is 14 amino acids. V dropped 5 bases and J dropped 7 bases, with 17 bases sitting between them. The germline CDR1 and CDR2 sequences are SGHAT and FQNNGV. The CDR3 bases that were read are TGTGCCAGCAGCCTTAACCAGGGAACGAGTGGC. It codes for CASSLNQGTSG. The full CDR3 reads CASSLNQGTSGYTF.

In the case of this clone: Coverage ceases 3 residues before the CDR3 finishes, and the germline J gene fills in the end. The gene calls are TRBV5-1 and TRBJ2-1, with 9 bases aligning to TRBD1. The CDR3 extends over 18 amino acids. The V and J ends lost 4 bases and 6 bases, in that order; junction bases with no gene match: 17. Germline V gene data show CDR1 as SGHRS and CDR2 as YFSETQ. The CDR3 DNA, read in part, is TGCGCCAGCAGCCAACCGGGACAGGGAAAGCCCCTGCCCAATGAG. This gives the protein CASSQPGQGKPLPNE. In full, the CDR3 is CASSQPGQGKPLPNEQFF.

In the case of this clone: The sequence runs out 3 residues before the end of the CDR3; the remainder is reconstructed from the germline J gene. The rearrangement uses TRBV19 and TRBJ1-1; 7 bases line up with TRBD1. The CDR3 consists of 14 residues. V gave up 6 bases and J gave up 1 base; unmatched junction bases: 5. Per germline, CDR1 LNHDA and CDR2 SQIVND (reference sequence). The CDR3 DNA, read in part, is TGTGCCAGTAGGGCCGGGACAGAGAACACTGAA. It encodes CASRAGTENTE. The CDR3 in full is CASRAGTENTEAFF.

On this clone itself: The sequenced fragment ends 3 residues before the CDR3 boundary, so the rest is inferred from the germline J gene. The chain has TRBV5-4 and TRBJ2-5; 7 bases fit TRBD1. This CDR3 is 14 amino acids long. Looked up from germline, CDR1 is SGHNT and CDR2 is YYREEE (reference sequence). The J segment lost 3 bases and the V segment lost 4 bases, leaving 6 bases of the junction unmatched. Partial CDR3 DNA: TGTGCCAGCAGCAAAGGACAGGAGAAAGAGACC. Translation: CASSKGQEKET. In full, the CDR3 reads CASSKGQEKETQYF. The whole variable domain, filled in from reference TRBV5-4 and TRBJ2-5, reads ETGVTQSPTHLIKTRGQQVTLRCSSQSGHNTVSWYQQALGQGPQFIFQYYREEENGRGNFPPRFSGLQFPNYSSELNVNALELDDSALYLCASSKGQEKETQYFGPGTRLLVL.

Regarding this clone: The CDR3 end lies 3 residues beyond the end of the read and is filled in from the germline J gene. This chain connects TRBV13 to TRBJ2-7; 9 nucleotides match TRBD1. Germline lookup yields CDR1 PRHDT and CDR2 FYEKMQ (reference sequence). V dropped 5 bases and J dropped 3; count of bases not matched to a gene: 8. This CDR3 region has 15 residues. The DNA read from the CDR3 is TGTGCCAGCAGCCCAGGGACAGGGCCAAACTACGAG. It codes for CASSPGTGPNYE. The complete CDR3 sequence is CASSPGTGPNYEQYF.

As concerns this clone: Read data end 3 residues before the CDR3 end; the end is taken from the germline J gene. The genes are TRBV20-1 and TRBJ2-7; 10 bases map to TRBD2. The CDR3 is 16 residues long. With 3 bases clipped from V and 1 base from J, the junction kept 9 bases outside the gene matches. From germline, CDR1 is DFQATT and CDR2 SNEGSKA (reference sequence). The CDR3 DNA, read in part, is TGCAGTGCTAGCGGAGCACTAGCGGGGTTTTCCTACGAG. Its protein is CSASGALAGFSYE. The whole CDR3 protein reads CSASGALAGFSYEQYF.

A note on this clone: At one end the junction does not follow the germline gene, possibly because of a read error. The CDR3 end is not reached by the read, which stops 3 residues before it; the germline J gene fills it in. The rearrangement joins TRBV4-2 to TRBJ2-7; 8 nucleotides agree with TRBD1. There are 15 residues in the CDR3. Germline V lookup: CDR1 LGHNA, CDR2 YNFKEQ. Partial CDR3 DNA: TGCGCCAGCAGCCAAGTGGGGACAGGCAACTACGAG. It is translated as CASSQVGTGNYE. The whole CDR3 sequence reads CASSQVGTGNYEQYF.

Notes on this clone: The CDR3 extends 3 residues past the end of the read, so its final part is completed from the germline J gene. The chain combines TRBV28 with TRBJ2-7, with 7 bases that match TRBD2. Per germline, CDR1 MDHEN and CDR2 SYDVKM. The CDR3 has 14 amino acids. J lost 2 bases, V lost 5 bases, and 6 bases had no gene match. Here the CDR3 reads CASSAREGPYEQYF. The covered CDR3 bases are TGTGCCAGCAGTGCCAGGGAGGGCCCCTACGAG.

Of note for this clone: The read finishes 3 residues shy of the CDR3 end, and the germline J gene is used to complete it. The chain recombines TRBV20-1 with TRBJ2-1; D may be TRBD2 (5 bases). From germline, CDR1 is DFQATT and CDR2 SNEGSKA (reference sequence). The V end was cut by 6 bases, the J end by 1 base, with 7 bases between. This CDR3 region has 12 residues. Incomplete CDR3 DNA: TGCAGTGCCCGAGGGTCCTACAATGAG. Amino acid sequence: CSARGSYNE. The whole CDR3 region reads CSARGSYNEQFF.

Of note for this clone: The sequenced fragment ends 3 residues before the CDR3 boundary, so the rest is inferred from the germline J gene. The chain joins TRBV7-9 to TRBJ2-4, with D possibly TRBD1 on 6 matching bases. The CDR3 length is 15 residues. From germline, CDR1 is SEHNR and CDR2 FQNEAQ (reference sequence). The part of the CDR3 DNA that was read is TGTGCCAGCAGCGAGGGACAAAACCGGGGCTATGGT. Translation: CASSEGQNRGYG. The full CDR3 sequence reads CASSEGQNRGYGQYF.

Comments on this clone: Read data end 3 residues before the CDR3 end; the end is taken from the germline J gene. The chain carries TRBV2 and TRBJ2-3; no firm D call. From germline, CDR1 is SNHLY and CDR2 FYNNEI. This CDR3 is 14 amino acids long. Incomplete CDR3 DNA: TGTGCCAGCAGTGTAGAACCAGACAATCAGCCG. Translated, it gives CASSVEPDNQP. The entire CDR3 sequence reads CASSVEPDNQPQYF.

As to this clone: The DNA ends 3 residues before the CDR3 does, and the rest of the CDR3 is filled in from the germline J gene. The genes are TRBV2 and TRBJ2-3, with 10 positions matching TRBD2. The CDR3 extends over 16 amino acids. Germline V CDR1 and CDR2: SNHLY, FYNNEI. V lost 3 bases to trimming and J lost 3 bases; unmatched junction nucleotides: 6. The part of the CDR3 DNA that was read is TGTGCCAGCAGTGAGAGGGCTAGCGGGGGTACAGATACG. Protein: CASSERASGGTDT. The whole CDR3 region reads CASSERASGGTDTQYF.

The CDR3 spells CASKGDSGLTEAFF. The covered CDR3 bases are TGTGCCAGCAAGGGAGACAGTGGTCTAACTGAA. The chain employs TRBV2 and TRBJ1-1, with D possibly matching TRBD1 (5 bases). The read is 3 residues too short to cover the CDR3 end, so that end is filled in from the germline J gene. The CDR3 is made up of 14 amino acids. CDR1 and CDR2 (germline): SNHLY, FYNNEI. V lost 7 bases and J lost 5, with 17 bases in between.

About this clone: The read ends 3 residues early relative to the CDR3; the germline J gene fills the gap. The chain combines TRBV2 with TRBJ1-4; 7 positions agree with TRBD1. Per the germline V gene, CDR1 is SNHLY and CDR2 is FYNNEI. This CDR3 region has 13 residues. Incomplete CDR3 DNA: TGTGCCACCCAGGACAGGTCGAATTCACCA. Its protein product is CATQDRSNSP. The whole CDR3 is CATQDRSNSPLFF.

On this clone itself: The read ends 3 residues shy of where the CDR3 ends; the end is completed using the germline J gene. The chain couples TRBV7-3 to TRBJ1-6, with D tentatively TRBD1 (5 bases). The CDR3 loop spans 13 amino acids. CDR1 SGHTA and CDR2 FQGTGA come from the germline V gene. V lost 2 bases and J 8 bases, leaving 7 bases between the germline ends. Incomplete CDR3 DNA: TGTGCCAGCAGCTTAGTCAGGGATTCACCC. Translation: CASSLVRDSP. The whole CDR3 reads CASSLVRDSPLHF.

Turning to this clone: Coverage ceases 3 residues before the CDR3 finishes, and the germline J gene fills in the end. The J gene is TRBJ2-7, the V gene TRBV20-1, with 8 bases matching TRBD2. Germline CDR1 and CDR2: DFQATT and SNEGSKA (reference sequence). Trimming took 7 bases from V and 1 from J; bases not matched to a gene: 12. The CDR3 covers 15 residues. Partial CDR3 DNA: TGCAGTGTCCCCGAGGCGGGGGGCCAATCCTACGAG. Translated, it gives CSVPEAGGQSYE. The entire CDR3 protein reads CSVPEAGGQSYEQYF.

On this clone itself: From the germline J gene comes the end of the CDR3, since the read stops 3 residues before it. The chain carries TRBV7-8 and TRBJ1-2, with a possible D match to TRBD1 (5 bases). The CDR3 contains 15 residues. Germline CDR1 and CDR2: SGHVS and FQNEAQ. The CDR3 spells CASSLLGANTYDYTF. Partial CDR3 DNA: TGTGCCAGCAGCTTACTTGGGGCCAATACCTACGAC.

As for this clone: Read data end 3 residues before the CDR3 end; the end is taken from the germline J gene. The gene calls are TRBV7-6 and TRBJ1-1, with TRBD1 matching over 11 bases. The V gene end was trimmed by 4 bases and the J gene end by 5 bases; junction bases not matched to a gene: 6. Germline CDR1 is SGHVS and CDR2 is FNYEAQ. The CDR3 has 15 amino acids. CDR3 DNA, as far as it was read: TGTGCCAGCAGCTCCCAGGACAGGGGGCGGACTGAA. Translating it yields CASSSQDRGRTE. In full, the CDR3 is CASSSQDRGRTEAFF. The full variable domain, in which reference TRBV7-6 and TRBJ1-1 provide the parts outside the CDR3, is GAGVSQSPRYKVTKRGQDVALRCDPISGHVSLYWYRQALGQGPEFLTYFNYEAQQDKSGLPNDRFSAERPEGSISTLTIQRTEQRDSAMYRCASSSQDRGRTEAFFGQGTRLTVV.

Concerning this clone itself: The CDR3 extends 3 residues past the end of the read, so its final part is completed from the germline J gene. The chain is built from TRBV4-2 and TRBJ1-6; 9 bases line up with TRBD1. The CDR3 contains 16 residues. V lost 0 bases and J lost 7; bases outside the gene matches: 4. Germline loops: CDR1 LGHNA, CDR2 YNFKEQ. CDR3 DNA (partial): TGTGCCAGCAGCCAAGATTCAGGGACAGGGAATTCACCC. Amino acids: CASSQDSGTGNSP. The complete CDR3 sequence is CASSQDSGTGNSPLHF.

The DNA read from the CDR3 is TGTGCCAGCAGCTCCCAAGCGGGGGGGTCCAACACCGGGGAG. This sequence encodes CASSSQAGGSNTGE. From start to end, the CDR3 is CASSSQAGGSNTGELFF. The chain has TRBV7-6 and TRBJ2-2; 10 bases align to TRBD2. Read coverage stops 3 residues before the CDR3 terminus; the germline J gene supplies the remainder. Germline V gene sequence: CDR1 SGHVS, CDR2 FNYEAQ. The CDR3 has 17 amino acids. After removal of 4 bases from V and 2 bases from J, the junction contained 7 bases not matched to a gene.

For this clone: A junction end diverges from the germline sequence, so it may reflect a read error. Incomplete CDR3 DNA: TGCGCCAGCAGCCAAGATGTGGTTTCCACAGGGTCCAAAAACATT. This encodes CASSQDVVSTGSKNI. The entire CDR3 reads CASSQDVVSTGSKNIQYF. V gene TRBV4-2 combines with J gene TRBJ2-4, with a weak D call TRBD1 (6 bases). The read ends 3 residues shy of where the CDR3 ends; the end is completed using the germline J gene. The germline gives CDR1 LGHNA, CDR2 YNFKEQ. The CDR3 covers 18 residues.